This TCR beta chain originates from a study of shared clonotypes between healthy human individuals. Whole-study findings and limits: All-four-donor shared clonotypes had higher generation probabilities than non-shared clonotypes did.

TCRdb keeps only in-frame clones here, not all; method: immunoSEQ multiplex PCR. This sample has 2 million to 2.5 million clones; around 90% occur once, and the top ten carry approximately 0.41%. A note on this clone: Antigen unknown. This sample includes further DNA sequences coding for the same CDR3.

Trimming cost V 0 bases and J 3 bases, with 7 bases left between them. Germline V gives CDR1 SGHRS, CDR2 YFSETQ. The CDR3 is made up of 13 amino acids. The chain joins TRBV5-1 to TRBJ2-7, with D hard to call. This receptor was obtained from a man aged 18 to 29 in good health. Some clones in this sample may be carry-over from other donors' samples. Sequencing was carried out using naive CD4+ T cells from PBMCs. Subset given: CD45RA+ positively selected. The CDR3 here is CASSLGPLYEQYF. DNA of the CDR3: TGCGCCAGCAGCTTGGGGCCTCTCTACGAGCAGTACTTC.